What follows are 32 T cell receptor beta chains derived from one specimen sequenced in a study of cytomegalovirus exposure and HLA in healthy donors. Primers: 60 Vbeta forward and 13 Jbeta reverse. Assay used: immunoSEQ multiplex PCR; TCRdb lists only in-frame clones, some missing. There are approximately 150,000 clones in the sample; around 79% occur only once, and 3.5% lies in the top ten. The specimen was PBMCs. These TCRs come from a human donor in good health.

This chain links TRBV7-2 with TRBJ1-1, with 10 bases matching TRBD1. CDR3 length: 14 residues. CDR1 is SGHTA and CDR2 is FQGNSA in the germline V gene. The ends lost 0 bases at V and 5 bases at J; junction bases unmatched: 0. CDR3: CASSLAGQGTEAFF. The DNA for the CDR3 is TGTGCCAGCAGCTTAGCGGGACAGGGGACTGAAGCTTTCTTT.

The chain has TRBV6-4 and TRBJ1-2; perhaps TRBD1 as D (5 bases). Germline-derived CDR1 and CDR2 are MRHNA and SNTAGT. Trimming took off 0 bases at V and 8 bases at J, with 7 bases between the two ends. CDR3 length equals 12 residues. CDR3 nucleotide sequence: TGTGCCAGCAGTGACTCGGCAGGGGGCTACACCTTC. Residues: CASSDSAGGYTF.

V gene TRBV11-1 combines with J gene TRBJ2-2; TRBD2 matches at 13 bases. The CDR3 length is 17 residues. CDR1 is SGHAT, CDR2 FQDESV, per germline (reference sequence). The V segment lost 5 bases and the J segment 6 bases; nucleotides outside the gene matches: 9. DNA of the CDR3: TGTGCCAGCAGCCCGCTACTACTAGCGGGAGGGCCCGGGGAGCTGTTTTTT. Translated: CASSPLLLAGGPGELFF.

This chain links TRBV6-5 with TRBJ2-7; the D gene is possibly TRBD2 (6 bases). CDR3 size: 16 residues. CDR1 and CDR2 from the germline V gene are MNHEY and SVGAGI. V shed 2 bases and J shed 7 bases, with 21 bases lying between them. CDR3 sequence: CASSYGGSGAPREQYF. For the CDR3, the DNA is TGTGCCAGCAGTTACGGGGGTAGCGGAGCCCCCCGGGAGCAGTACTTC.

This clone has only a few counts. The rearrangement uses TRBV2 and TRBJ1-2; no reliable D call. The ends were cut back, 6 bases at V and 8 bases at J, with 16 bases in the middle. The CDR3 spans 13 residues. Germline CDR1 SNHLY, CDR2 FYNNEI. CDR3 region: CASSPGPLRGYTF. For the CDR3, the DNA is TGTGCCAGCAGCCCTGGGCCCCTCCGGGGCTACACCTTC. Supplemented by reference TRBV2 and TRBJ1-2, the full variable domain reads EPEVTQTPSHQVTQMGQEVILRCVPISNHLYFYWYRQILGQKVEFLVSFYNNEISEKSEIFDDQFSVERPDGSNFTLKIRSTKLEDSAMYFCASSPGPLRGYTFGSGTRLTVV.

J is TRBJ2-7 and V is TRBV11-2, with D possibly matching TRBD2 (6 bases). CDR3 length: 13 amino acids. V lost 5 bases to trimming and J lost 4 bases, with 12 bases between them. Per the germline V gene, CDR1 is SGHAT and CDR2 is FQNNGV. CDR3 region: CASSTGLLYEQYF. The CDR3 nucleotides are TGTGCCAGCAGCACGGGACTTTTATACGAGCAGTACTTC.

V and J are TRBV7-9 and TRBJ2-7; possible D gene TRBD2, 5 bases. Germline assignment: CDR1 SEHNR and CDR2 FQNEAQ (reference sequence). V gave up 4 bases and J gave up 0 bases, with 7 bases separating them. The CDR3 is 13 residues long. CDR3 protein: CASSYGVSYEQYF. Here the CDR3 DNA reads TGTGCCAGCAGCTACGGGGTCTCCTACGAGCAGTACTTC.

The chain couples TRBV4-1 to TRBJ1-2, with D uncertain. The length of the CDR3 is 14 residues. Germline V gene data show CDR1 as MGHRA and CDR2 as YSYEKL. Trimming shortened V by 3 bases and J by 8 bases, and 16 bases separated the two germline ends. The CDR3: CASSQQRVASGYTF. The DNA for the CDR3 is TGCGCCAGCAGCCAGCAGAGGGTTGCGAGCGGCTACACCTTC.

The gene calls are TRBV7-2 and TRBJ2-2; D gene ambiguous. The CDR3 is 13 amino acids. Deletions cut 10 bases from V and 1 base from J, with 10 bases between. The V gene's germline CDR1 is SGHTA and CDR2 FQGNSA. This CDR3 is CATETLNTGELFF. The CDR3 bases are TGTGCCACGGAGACCTTGAACACCGGGGAGCTGTTTTTT.

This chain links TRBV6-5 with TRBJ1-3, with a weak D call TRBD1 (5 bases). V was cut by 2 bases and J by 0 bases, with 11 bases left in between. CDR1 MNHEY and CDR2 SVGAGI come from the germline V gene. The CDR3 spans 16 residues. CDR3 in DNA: TGTGCCAGCAGTTACAATCGGGGGTTCTCTGGAAACACCATATATTTT. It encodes CASSYNRGFSGNTIYF.

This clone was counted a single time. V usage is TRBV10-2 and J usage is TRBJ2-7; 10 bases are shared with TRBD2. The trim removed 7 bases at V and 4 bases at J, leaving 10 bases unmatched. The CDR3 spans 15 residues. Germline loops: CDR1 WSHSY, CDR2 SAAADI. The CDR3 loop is CASTLTSGFKYEQYF. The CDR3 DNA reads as TGCGCCAGCACCCTGACTAGCGGGTTTAAATACGAGCAGTACTTC.

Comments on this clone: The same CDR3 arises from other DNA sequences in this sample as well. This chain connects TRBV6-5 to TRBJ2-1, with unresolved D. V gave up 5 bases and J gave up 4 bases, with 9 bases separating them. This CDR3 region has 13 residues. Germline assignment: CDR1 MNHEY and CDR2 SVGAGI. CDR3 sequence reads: CASSRTAYNEQFF. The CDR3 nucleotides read TGTGCCAGCAGTCGCACAGCTTACAATGAGCAGTTCTTC.

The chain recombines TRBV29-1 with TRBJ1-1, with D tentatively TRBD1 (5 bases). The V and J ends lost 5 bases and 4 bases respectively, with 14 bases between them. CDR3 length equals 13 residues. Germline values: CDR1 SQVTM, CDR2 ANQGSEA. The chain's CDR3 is CSVLNPTVTEAFF. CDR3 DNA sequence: TGCAGCGTTCTCAACCCGACAGTCACTGAAGCTTTCTTT.

The CDR3 region has the DNA TGCGCCAGCAGCTCGGACAGGGGGCATGAAAAACTGTTTTTT. This sequence encodes CASSSDRGHEKLFF. The rearrangement uses TRBV5-1 and TRBJ1-4; 11 bases agree with TRBD1. V shed 3 bases and J 6 bases; nucleotides not matched to a gene: 1. The CDR3 totals 14 residues. Germline V gene sequence: CDR1 SGHRS, CDR2 YFSETQ.

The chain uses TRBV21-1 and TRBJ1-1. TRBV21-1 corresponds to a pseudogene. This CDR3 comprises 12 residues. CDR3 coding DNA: TGTGCCAGCACCTCGGGGGACACTGAAGCTTTCTTT. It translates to CASTSGDTEAFF.

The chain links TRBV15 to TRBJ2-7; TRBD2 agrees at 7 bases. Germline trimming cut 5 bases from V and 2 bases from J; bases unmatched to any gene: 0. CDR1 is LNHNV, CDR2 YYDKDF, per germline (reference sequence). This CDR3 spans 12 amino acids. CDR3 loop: CATSGGAYEQYF. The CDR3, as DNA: TGTGCCACCAGCGGGGGGGCCTACGAGCAGTACTTC.

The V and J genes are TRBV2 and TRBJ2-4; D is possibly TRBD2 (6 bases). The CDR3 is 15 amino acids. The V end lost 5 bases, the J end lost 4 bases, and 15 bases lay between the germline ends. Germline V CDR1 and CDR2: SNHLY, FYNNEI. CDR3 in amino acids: CASSRSRRGKNIQYF. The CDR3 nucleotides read TGTGCCAGCAGTAGATCGCGACGGGGGAAAAACATTCAGTACTTC.

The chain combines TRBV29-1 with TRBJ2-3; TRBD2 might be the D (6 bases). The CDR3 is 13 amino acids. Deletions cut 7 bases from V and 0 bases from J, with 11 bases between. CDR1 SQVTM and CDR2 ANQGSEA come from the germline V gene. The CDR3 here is CSGDSGSTDTQYF. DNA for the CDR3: TGCAGCGGGGATAGCGGTAGCACAGATACGCAGTATTTT.

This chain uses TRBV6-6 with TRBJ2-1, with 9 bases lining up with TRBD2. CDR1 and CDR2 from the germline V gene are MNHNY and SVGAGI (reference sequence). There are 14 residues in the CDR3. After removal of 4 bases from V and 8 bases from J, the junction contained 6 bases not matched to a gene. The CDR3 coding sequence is TGTGCCAGCAGTTGGCGGGGGGGCAGATATGAGCAGTTCTTC. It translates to CASSWRGGRYEQFF.

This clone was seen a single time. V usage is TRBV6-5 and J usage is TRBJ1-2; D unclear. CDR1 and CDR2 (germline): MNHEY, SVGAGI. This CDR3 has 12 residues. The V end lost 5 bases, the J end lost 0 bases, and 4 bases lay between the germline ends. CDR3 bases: TGTGCCAGCAGTGGAGCTAACTATGGCTACACCTTC. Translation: CASSGANYGYTF.

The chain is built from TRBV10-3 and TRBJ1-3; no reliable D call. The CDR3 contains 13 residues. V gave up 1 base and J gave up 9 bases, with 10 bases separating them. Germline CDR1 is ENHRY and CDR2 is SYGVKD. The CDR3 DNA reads TGTGCCATCAGTGAGTGGAGAGGTCGCACCATATATTTT. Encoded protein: CAISEWRGRTIYF.

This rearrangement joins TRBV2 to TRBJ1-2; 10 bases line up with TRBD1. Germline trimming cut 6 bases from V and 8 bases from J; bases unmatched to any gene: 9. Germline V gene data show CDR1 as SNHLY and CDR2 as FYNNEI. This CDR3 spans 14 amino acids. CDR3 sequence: CASRPGQGSLGYTF. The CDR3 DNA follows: TGTGCCAGCAGACCGGGACAGGGGTCTCTCGGCTACACCTTC.

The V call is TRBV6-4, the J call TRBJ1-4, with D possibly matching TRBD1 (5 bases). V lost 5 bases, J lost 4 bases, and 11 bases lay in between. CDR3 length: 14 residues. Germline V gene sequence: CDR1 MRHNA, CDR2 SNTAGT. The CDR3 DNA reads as TGTGCCAGCAGTATACAGGAATATAATGAAAAACTGTTTTTT. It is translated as CASSIQEYNEKLFF.

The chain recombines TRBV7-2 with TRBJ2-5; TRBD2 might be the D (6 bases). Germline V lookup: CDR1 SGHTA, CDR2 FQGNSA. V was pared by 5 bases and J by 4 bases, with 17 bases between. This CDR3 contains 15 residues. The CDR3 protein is CASSRGTYGGETQYF. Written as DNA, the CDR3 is TGTGCCAGCAGCCGCGGGACTTACGGGGGAGAGACCCAGTACTTC.

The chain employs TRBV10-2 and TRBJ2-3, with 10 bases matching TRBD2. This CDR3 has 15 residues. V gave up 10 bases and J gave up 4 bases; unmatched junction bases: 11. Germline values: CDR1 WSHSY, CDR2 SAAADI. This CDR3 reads CATDDLAGDADTQYF. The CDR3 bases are TGCGCCACCGACGATCTAGCGGGGGATGCAGATACGCAGTATTTT.

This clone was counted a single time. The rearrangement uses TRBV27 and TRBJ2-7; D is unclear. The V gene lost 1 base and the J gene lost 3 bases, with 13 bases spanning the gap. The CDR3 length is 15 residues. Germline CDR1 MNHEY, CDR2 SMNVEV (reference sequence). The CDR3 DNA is TGTGCCAGCAGTTTATTAGGCCAGGCGAACTACGAGCAGTACTTC. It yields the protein CASSLLGQANYEQYF.

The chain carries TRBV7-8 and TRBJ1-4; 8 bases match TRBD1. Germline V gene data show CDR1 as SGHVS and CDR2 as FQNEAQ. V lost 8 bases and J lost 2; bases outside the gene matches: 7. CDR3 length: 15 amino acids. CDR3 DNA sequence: TGTGCCAGCGGCGACGACAGGGGCACTAATGAAAAACTGTTTTTT. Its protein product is CASGDDRGTNEKLFF.

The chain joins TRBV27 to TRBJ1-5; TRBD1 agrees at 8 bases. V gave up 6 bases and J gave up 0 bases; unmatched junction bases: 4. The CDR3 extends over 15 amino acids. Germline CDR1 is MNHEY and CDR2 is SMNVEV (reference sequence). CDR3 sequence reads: CASSPGQVSNQPQHF. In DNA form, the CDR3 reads TGTGCCAGCAGCCCGGGACAGGTTAGCAATCAGCCCCAGCATTTT.

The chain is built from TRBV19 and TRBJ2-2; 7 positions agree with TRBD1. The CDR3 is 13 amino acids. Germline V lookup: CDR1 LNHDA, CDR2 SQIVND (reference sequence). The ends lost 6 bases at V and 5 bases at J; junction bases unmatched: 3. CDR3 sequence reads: CASRPGGTGELFF. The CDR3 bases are TGTGCCAGTAGGCCAGGGGGAACCGGGGAGCTGTTTTTT.

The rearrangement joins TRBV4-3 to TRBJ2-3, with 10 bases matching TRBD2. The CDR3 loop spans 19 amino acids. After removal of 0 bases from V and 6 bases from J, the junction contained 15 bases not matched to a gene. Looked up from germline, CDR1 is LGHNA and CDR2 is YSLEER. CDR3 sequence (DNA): TGCGCCAGCAGCCAAGACAAGACAAGGGCTAGCGGGAGCGGTGATACGCAGTATTTT. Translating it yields CASSQDKTRASGSGDTQYF.

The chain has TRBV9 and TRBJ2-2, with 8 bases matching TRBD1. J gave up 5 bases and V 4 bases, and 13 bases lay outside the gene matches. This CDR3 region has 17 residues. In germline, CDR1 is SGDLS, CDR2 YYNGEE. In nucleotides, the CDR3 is TGTGCCAGCAGCCCCGGAGGGACAGGAGTAGGTACCGGGGAGCTGTTTTTT. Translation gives CASSPGGTGVGTGELFF.

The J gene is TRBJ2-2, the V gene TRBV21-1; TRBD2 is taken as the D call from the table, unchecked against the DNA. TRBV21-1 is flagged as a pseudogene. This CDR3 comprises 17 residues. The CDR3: CASSKFPSGREGGELFF. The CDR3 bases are TGTGCCAGCAGCAAATTTCCCAGCGGGAGGGAGGGCGGGGAGCTGTTTTTT.